This TCR beta chain was profiled in a study of T cell responses to AZD1222 COVID-19 vaccine. Study conclusions and caveats: The repertoires were collected only after the peak T cell response. An increase in Spike-specific TCR breadth and depth was observed after two AZD1222 doses.

Germline V CDR1 and CDR2: SGDLS, YYNGEE. V trimming: 1 base; J trimming: 5 bases; junction bases outside the gene matches: 5. The CDR3 sequence is 16 residues long. Notes on this clone: Antigen specificity is unknown.

Data came from immunoSEQ multiplex PCR; TCRdb stores just in-frame clones and leaves some out. This table has roughly 200,000 clones, approximately 89% appearing once. Here the sequenced sample was peripheral blood, taken 28 days after the second AZD1222 dose. The chain links TRBV9 to TRBJ2-1, with 11 bases aligning to TRBD2. This TCR was sampled from an adult who received the AZD1222 COVID-19 vaccine. CDR3 protein: CASSVQTSGIDNEQFF. The CDR3 bases are TGTGCCAGCAGCGTACAGACTAGCGGGATAGACAATGAGCAGTTCTTC. The full variable domain, with the rest looked up from reference TRBV9 and TRBJ2-1, is DSGVTQTPKHLITATGQRVTLRCSPRSGDLSVYWYQQSLDQGLQFLIQYYNGEERAKGNILERFSAQQFPDLHSELNLSSLELGDSALYFCASSVQTSGIDNEQFFGPGTRLTVL.